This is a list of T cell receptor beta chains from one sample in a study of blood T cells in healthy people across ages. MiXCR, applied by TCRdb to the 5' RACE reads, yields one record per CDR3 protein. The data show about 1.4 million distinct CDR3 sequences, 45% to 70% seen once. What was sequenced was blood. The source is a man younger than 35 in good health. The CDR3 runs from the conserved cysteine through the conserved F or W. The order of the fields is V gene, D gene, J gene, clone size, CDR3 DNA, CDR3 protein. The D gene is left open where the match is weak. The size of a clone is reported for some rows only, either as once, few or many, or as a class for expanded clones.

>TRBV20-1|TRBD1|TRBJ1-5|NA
TGCAGTGCTCGCCCGGGACAGGGGTCCAGCAATCAGCCCCAGCATTTT
CSARPGQGSSNQPQHF
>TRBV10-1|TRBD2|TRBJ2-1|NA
TGCGCCAACCCAGAGAAGCGGGAGGGAGATGAGCAGTTCTTC
CANPEKREGDEQFF
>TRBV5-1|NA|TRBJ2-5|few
TGCGCCAGCAGCTTGGAGCCTAGCCAAGAGACCCAGTACTTC
CASSLEPSQETQYF
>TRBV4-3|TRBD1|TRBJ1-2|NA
TGCGCCAGCAGCCACTTGACAGGGGGATTCTATGGCTACACCTTC
CASSHLTGGFYGYTF
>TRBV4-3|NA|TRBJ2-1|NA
TGCGCCAGCAGCCAAGATATAATAGGACCCTACAATGAGCAGTTCTTC
CASSQDIIGPYNEQFF
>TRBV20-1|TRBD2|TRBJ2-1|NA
TGCAGTGCTAGAGGCGGGGGGGCGAGCTCCTACAATGAGCAGTTCTTC
CSARGGGASSYNEQFF
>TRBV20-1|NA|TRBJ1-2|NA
TGCAGTGCTAGAGAGGGGACACACCCTAGAGGCTACACCTTC
CSAREGTHPRGYTF
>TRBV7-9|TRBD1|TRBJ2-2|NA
TGTGCCAGCAGCTTACCAAGACAGGGATTGGCGAACACCGGGGAGCTGTTTTTT
CASSLPRQGLANTGELFF
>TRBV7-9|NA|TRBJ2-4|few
TGTGCCAGCAGCCCAAAACCGGGACTAGCCAAAAACATTCAGTACTTC
CASSPKPGLAKNIQYF
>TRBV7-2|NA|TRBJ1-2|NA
TGTGCCAGCAGCTTAATTGGGGGGGCGCCCGACTATGGCTACACCTTC
CASSLIGGAPDYGYTF
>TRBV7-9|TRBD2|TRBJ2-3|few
TGTGCCAGCAGCCAGGGACTAGCGGGAGTGGCAGATACGCAGTATTTT
CASSQGLAGVADTQYF
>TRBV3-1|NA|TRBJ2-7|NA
TGTGCCAGCAGCCAAGATCGCGACTTTTCCTACGAGCAGTACTTC
CASSQDRDFSYEQYF
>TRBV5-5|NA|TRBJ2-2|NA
TGTGCCAGCAGCCCACACGACGGGGAGCTGTTTTTT
CASSPHDGELFF
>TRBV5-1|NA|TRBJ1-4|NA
TGCGCCAGCACCAGACACCTGGGTAATGAAAAACTGTTTTTT
CASTRHLGNEKLFF
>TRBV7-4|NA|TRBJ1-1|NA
TGTGCCAGCAGCCCGGCCCCAGGGTGGTACACTGAAGCTTTCTTT
CASSPAPGWYTEAFF
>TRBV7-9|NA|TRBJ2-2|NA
TGTGCCAGCAGCCTATTCGGGCGGGGCCGGGGGAACACCGGGGAGCTGTTTTTT
CASSLFGRGRGNTGELFF
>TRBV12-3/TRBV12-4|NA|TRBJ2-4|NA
TGTGCCAGCAACCCGGGACACAAAGGGGGCATTCAGTACTTC
CASNPGHKGGIQYF
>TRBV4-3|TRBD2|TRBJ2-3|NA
TGCGCCAGCAGCCCCGGGACTAGCGGGGATCTCACAGATACGCAGTATTTT
CASSPGTSGDLTDTQYF
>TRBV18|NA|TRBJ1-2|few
TGTGCCAGCTCACCAGCCCAGGGACCGATAGCTAACTATGGCTACACCTTC
CASSPAQGPIANYGYTF
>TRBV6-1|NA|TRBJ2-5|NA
TGTGCCAGCAGTCCGGACATCGGGTCAGAGACCCAGTACTTC
CASSPDIGSETQYF
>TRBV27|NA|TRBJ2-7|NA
TGTGCCAGCAGTTACCAGGCAGGGGGGTACGAGCAGTACTTC
CASSYQAGGYEQYF
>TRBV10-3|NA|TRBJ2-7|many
TGTGCCATCAGTGAGTCGGGGGGTTACGAGCAGTACTTC
CAISESGGYEQYF
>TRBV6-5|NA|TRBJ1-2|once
TGTGCCAGCAGCCGGGCCTTTTATGGCTACACCTTC
CASSRAFYGYTF
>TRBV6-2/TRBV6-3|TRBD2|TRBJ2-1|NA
TGTGCCAGCCCTGGGGGGGGGAAGTACAATGAGCAGTTCTTC
CASPGGGKYNEQFF
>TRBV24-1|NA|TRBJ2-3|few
TGTGCCACCCGTTCCCGGGACTCCCTAACAGATACGCAGTATTTT
CATRSRDSLTDTQYF
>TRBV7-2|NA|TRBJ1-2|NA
TGTGCCAGCAGCTTAGGTTTCAGTCTTTATGGCTACACCTTC
CASSLGFSLYGYTF
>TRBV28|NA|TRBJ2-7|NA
TGTGCCAGCTCTTTAGCAGAGAACAATGAGCAGTACTTC
CASSLAENNEQYF
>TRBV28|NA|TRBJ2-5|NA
TGTGCCAGCAGTGCAGGGGAAGAAGAGACCCAGTACTTC
CASSAGEEETQYF
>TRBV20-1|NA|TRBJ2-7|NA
TGCAGTGTTGCTAGCGTGTACGAGCAGTACTTC
CSVASVYEQYF
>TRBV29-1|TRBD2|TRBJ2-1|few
TGCAGCGTGCGACTAGCGGACTACAATGAGCAGTTCTTC
CSVRLADYNEQFF
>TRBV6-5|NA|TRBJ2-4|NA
TGTGCCAGCAGCCGCGGCCCTAGCCAAAACATTCAGTACTTC
CASSRGPSQNIQYF
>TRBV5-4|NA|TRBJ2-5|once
TGTGCCAGCAGCTTGATAGTCCAGGGACGAGAGACCCAGTACTTC
CASSLIVQGRETQYF
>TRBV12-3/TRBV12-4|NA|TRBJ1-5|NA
TGTGCCAGCAGTTTGGGGGACCCGGCTCAGCCACAGCATTTT
CASSLGDPAQPQHF
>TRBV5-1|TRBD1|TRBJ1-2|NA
TGCGCCAGCAGCCACTCAGGGGGTATTAACTATGGCTACACCTTC
CASSHSGGINYGYTF
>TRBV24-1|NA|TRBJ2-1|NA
TGTGCCACCAAGGGGGGAGGCAGGCATCCTACAAATGAGCAGTTCTTC
CATKGGGRHPTNEQFF
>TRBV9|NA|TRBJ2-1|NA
TGTGCCAGCAGCGTAGGGGCGGGAAGCTCCTACAATGAGCAGTTCTTC
CASSVGAGSSYNEQFF
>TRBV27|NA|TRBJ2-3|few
TGTGCCAGCAGTTCGGGACTGATCACAGATACGCAGTATTTT
CASSSGLITDTQYF